A single sample is the source of the 16 T cell receptor beta chains below, sequenced in a study of shared clonotypes between healthy human individuals. Some clones are missing from TCRdb's copy, which holds only in-frame ones; the method was immunoSEQ multiplex PCR. Of about a million clones listed, roughly 70% are singletons. The sequenced material came from memory CD4+ T cells sorted from blood. Subset described: CD45RA-negative fraction. The receptor set was obtained from a young man in good health.

Only a few counts were recorded for this clone. The chain links TRBV5-4 to TRBJ2-3; TRBD2 agrees at 8 bases. CDR3 size: 16 residues. The trim removed 4 bases at V and 0 bases at J, leaving 7 bases unmatched. CDR1 SGHNT and CDR2 YYREEE come from the germline V gene (reference sequence). This CDR3 reads CASSRRGGLSTDTQYF. CDR3 nucleotide sequence: TGTGCCAGCAGCCGTCGGGGGGGACTTAGCACAGATACGCAGTATTTT.

The chain is built from TRBV5-1 and TRBJ1-1; D unresolved. V was clipped by 0 bases and J by 0 bases, with 9 bases between them. CDR3 length: 15 residues. In germline, CDR1 is SGHRS, CDR2 YFSETQ. The CDR3, as DNA: TGCGCCAGCAGCTTGGCGGGAAGTATGAACACTGAAGCTTTCTTT. Protein sequence: CASSLAGSMNTEAFF.

The rearrangement uses TRBV5-1 and TRBJ2-7; TRBD1 matches 7 bases. The CDR3 runs 15 residues. Germline V gene data show CDR1 as SGHRS and CDR2 as YFSETQ. V trimming: 5 bases; J trimming: 3 bases; junction bases outside the gene matches: 11. DNA of the CDR3: TGCGCCAGCAGGTCGACTTACAGGGGAAGCTACGAGCAGTACTTC. It is translated as CASRSTYRGSYEQYF. Full variable domain (outside the CDR3, taken from reference TRBV5-1 and TRBJ2-7): KAGVTQTPRYLIKTRGQQVTLSCSPISGHRSVSWYQQTPGQGLQFLFEYFSETQRNKGNFPGRFSGRQFSNSRSEMNVSTLELGDSALYLCASRSTYRGSYEQYFGPGTRLTVT.

Turning to this clone: The same CDR3 can be traced to other DNA sequences in this sample. The V and J genes are TRBV15 and TRBJ1-2; D is undetermined. CDR1 is LNHNV and CDR2 is YYDKDF in the germline V gene (reference sequence). Trimming removed 6 bases from V and 0 bases from J, with 8 bases in between. The CDR3 consists of 13 residues. CDR3 sequence (DNA): TGTGCCACCAGTCCCGACACTAACTATGGCTACACCTTC. It translates to CATSPDTNYGYTF.

The chain recombines TRBV7-9 with TRBJ2-2; D is possibly TRBD2 (6 bases). V was trimmed by 5 bases and J by 3 bases, leaving 16 bases between them. CDR3 length: 16 amino acids. From germline, CDR1 is SEHNR and CDR2 FQNEAQ (reference sequence). CDR3 sequence: CASSQAGSGDTGELFF. The CDR3 DNA sequence: TGTGCCAGCAGCCAGGCGGGGTCGGGCGACACCGGGGAGCTGTTTTTT.

The rearrangement joins TRBV7-2 to TRBJ1-2; D might be TRBD1 (6 bases). With 2 bases removed from V and 0 bases from J, the gap between germline ends came to 10 bases. CDR3 length equals 15 residues. Germline lookup yields CDR1 SGHTA and CDR2 FQGNSA. The CDR3 DNA is TGTGCCAGCAGCTTATCCTCAGGGGCTAACTATGGCTACACCTTC. It codes for CASSLSSGANYGYTF.

The V call is TRBV30, the J call TRBJ2-7, with 7 bases that match TRBD1. Losses at the gene ends were 1 base for V and 2 bases for J; bases not matched to a gene: 8. CDR3 length: 15 amino acids. Germline CDR1 and CDR2: GTSNPN and SVGIG (reference sequence). CDR3 protein: CAWSGGTETAYEQYF. The DNA of the CDR3 is TGTGCCTGGAGTGGGGGGACAGAAACAGCCTACGAGCAGTACTTC.

This chain joins TRBV6-6 and TRBJ1-5; maybe TRBD1 (6 bases). CDR3 length: 16 residues. With 6 bases removed from V and 6 bases from J, the gap between germline ends came to 21 bases. Germline V lookup: CDR1 MNHNY, CDR2 SVGAGI (reference sequence). The CDR3 region has the DNA TGTGCCAGCAGGTACCGGGACACAGGGTTTAGTCAGCCCCAGCATTTT. Translated, it gives CASRYRDTGFSQPQHF.

There are a few counts of this clone. This chain joins TRBV5-6 and TRBJ2-7; 7 nucleotides line up with TRBD1. With V trimmed by 4 bases and J by 1 base, 5 bases remained unmatched. CDR3 length: 14 amino acids. From germline, CDR1 is SGHDT and CDR2 YYEEEE. CDR3 sequence reads: CASSVQGLSYEQYF. The CDR3 bases are TGTGCCAGCAGCGTACAGGGGTTATCCTACGAGCAGTACTTC.

The rearrangement joins TRBV7-2 to TRBJ2-1; 12 nucleotides match TRBD2. Germline CDR1 and CDR2: SGHTA and FQGNSA. J lost 2 bases, V lost 7 bases, and 3 bases had no gene match. CDR3 size: 15 residues. The CDR3 spells CASTPSGGAYNEQFF. In nucleotides, the CDR3 is TGTGCCAGCACCCCTAGCGGGGGGGCCTACAATGAGCAGTTCTTC.

This clone appeared a single time. The rearrangement uses TRBV5-5 and TRBJ2-1; the match to TRBD2 covers 7 bases. V lost 4 bases and J lost 8; bases outside the gene matches: 15. The CDR3 runs 16 residues. In germline, CDR1 is SGHKS, CDR2 YYEKEE (reference sequence). The CDR3 spells CASSLASGPPGDEQFF. Written as DNA, the CDR3 is TGTGCCAGCAGCCTGGCTAGCGGCCCCCCGGGGGATGAGCAGTTCTTC.

This clone was seen only a few times. V is TRBV2 and J is TRBJ2-7; D is possibly TRBD2 (6 bases). Germline assignment: CDR1 SNHLY and CDR2 FYNNEI. Trimming removed 4 bases at V and 3 bases at J, with 19 bases between. This CDR3 is built from 16 residues. The CDR3 sequence: CASSGVVLGEDYEQYF. CDR3 coding DNA: TGTGCCAGCAGTGGGGTCGTGTTAGGGGAGGACTACGAGCAGTACTTC.

J is TRBJ2-1 and V is TRBV7-2; 14 bases are a match to TRBD2. The CDR3 sequence is 19 residues long. CDR1 SGHTA and CDR2 FQGNSA come from the germline V gene. With V trimmed by 5 bases and J by 6 bases, 15 bases remained unmatched. Here the CDR3 reads CASSPNNPGLAGVSNEQFF. For the CDR3, the DNA is TGTGCCAGCAGCCCAAATAATCCGGGACTAGCGGGAGTATCCAATGAGCAGTTCTTC.

The chain employs TRBV5-1 and TRBJ2-4; 11 nucleotides align to TRBD2. V shed 4 bases, J shed 13 bases, and the junction held 10 bases outside the gene matches. The CDR3 runs to 14 residues. Germline-derived CDR1 and CDR2 are SGHRS and YFSETQ. CDR3 nucleotide sequence: TGCGCCAGCAGCCCCCTAGCGGGGGGACTAGGCCAGTACTTC. Residues: CASSPLAGGLGQYF. Supplemented by reference TRBV5-1 and TRBJ2-4, the full variable domain reads KAGVTQTPRYLIKTRGQQVTLSCSPISGHRSVSWYQQTPGQGLQFLFEYFSETQRNKGNFPGRFSGRQFSNSRSEMNVSTLELGDSALYLCASSPLAGGLGQYFGAGTRLSVL.

The genes are TRBV10-1 and TRBJ1-1, with D unclear. The CDR3 runs to 13 residues. Germline V gene data show CDR1 as WNHNN and CDR2 as SYGVQD (reference sequence). V was cut by 4 bases and J by 2 bases, with 8 bases left in between. For the CDR3, the DNA is TGCGCCAGCAGTGCGGGGTCTAACACTGAAGCTTTCTTT. Protein product: CASSAGSNTEAFF.

This clone was found many times. The rearrangement links TRBV2 to TRBJ2-5; D may be TRBD2 (5 bases). The CDR3 spans 13 residues. With 4 bases removed from V and 4 bases from J, the gap between germline ends came to 10 bases. CDR1 is SNHLY and CDR2 is FYNNEI in the germline V gene. CDR3 in amino acids: CASSGSGVETQYF. The CDR3, as DNA: TGTGCCAGCAGTGGTTCCGGGGTAGAGACCCAGTACTTC.